The 15 T cell receptor beta chains given below trace back to one sample, sequenced in a study of CD8+ T cells in alopecia areata. Described treatment: oral pan-JAK inhibitor, 5-10 mg twice daily. TCR sequencing used cDNA made by reverse transcription of extracted RNA. This table comes from immunoSEQ multiplex PCR, and its TCRdb copy is limited to in-frame clones, with some not included. The repertoire holds 100,000 to 150,000 clones, with 60% to 65% as singletons. The specimen was CD4+ T cells sorted from blood, collected at week 4, from a patient treated with tofacitinib. These receptors were taken from a human donor with alopecia areata.

CDR3 amino acids: CAWSVGPSRREQFF. DNA for the CDR3: TGTGCCTGGAGTGTAGGCCCTAGCCGACGGGAGCAGTTCTTC. The rearrangement uses TRBV30 and TRBJ2-1; perhaps TRBD2 as D (5 bases). This CDR3 has 14 residues. Trimming stripped 0 bases from V and 10 bases from J, with 16 bases between. Germline V gives CDR1 GTSNPN, CDR2 SVGIG (reference sequence).

In this sample, this clone turned up once. The chain has TRBV2 and TRBJ2-7, with 11 bases lining up with TRBD1. Germline V lookup: CDR1 SNHLY, CDR2 FYNNEI. The length of the CDR3 is 12 residues. Unmatched junction bases numbered 4, after V lost 9 bases and J lost 6 bases. CDR3 in DNA: TGTGCCAGAGGGACAGGGGGAGGCGAGCAGTACTTC. As protein: CARGTGGGEQYF.

As DNA, the CDR3 is TGCAGCGTTGACTTGACAGGGGGTTTCACCGGGGAGCTGTTTTTT. It translates to CSVDLTGGFTGELFF. The genes are TRBV29-1 and TRBJ2-2, with TRBD1 matching over 9 bases. J gave up 4 bases and V 3 bases, and 6 bases lay outside the gene matches. CDR1 and CDR2 (germline): SQVTM, ANQGSEA. This CDR3 is 15 amino acids long.

The chain employs TRBV6-5 and TRBJ2-5, with D possibly TRBD2 on 6 matching bases. Germline CDR1 is MNHEY and CDR2 is SVGAGI. The V end lost 0 bases, the J end lost 4 bases, and 12 bases lay between the germline ends. The CDR3 has 15 residues. CDR3 protein: CASSYSFGEVETQYF. The CDR3 nucleotides are TGTGCCAGCAGTTACTCTTTTGGGGAGGTAGAGACCCAGTACTTC.

The chain combines TRBV5-4 with TRBJ2-3; TRBD2 matches 11 bases. The junction had 10 bases not matched to a gene; V was cut back by 10 bases and J by 0 bases. CDR1 is SGHNT, CDR2 YYREEE, per germline (reference sequence). The CDR3 has 16 amino acids. The CDR3 DNA is TGTGCCGGACGTAGCGGGGGGGCTATTAGCACAGATACGCAGTATTTT. It encodes CAGRSGGAISTDTQYF.

V usage is TRBV29-1 and J usage is TRBJ2-1; TRBD2 aligns across 8 bases. The CDR3 has 16 residues. Germline CDR1 SQVTM, CDR2 ANQGSEA. V gave up 5 bases and J gave up 2 bases; unmatched junction bases: 11. CDR3 in amino acids: CSVKARGGIAYNEQFF. The CDR3 DNA sequence: TGCAGCGTTAAAGCCCGCGGGGGGATCGCCTACAATGAGCAGTTCTTC.

The chain employs TRBV5-1 and TRBJ2-5; D remains ambiguous. Trimming cost V 4 bases and J 1 base, with 11 bases left between them. The CDR3 has 14 residues. Germline-derived CDR1 and CDR2 are SGHRS and YFSETQ. In DNA, the CDR3 is TGCGCCAGCAGCCCAGACAACTCCCAAGAGACCCAGTACTTC. This sequence encodes CASSPDNSQETQYF.

The V gene is TRBV19, the J gene TRBJ1-1; D gene ambiguous. The CDR3 loop spans 14 amino acids. The germline CDR1 and CDR2 sequences are LNHDA and SQIVND (reference sequence). The germline V and J ends were trimmed by 3 bases and 0 bases, with 8 bases remaining between them. The CDR3 loop reads CASSMSRMNTEAFF. The CDR3 nucleotides are TGTGCCAGTAGTATGTCGCGGATGAACACTGAAGCTTTCTTT.

The chain joins TRBV30 to TRBJ2-5; D is ambiguous. The CDR3 contains 15 residues. The V and J ends lost 3 bases and 5 bases respectively, with 19 bases between them. Germline CDR1 GTSNPN, CDR2 SVGIG (reference sequence). The CDR3 DNA reads TGTGCCTGGAGGGGGTATTCCCTAAAAGGGGAGACCCAGTACTTC. This gives the protein CAWRGYSLKGETQYF.

This clone was recorded a few times. V is TRBV7-2 and J is TRBJ2-3; the match to TRBD2 covers 8 bases. This CDR3 has 15 amino acids. CDR1 SGHTA and CDR2 FQGNSA come from the germline V gene. Trimming removed 5 bases from V and 5 bases from J; junction bases left unmatched: 9. CDR3 protein: CASSQSGGPLDTQYF. Written as DNA, the CDR3 is TGTGCCAGCAGCCAAAGCGGGGGCCCTTTAGATACGCAGTATTTT. The complete variable domain, with remaining parts taken from reference TRBV7-2 and TRBJ2-3, reads GAGVSQSPSNKVTEKGKDVELRCDPISGHTALYWYRQSLGQGLEFLIYFQGNSAPDKSGLPSDRFSAERTGGSVSTLTIQRTQQEDSAVYLCASSQSGGPLDTQYFGPGTRLTVL.

Concerning this clone itself: Different DNA sequences within this sample yield the same CDR3. The V and J genes are TRBV29-1 and TRBJ1-1; TRBD1 is a possible D gene (5 bases). The V and J ends lost 4 bases and 1 base respectively, with 7 bases between them. Germline-derived CDR1 and CDR2 are SQVTM and ANQGSEA. The CDR3 totals 12 residues. CDR3 DNA: TGCAGCGTTGTCGGGGGGAACACTGAAGCTTTCTTT. This codes for CSVVGGNTEAFF.

V and J are TRBV5-1 and TRBJ1-3, with D maybe TRBD1 (5 bases). CDR3 size: 13 residues. V lost 5 bases to trimming and J lost 2 bases, with 8 bases between them. Per the germline V gene, CDR1 is SGHRS and CDR2 is YFSETQ. This CDR3 reads CASSLGPGNTIYF. CDR3 in DNA: TGCGCCAGCAGTCTGGGGCCTGGAAACACCATATATTTT. The whole variable domain, remainder taken from reference TRBV5-1 and TRBJ1-3, is KAGVTQTPRYLIKTRGQQVTLSCSPISGHRSVSWYQQTPGQGLQFLFEYFSETQRNKGNFPGRFSGRQFSNSRSEMNVSTLELGDSALYLCASSLGPGNTIYFGEGSWLTVV.

The gene calls are TRBV29-1 and TRBJ2-1; D is perhaps TRBD2 (6 bases). The V and J ends lost 8 bases and 5 bases respectively, with 16 bases between them. This CDR3 spans 13 amino acids. The germline V gene has CDR1 SQVTM and CDR2 ANQGSEA. The DNA for the CDR3 is TGCAGCTCCCGGGGCGGGGCGAACAATGAGCAGTTCTTC. Encoded protein: CSSRGGANNEQFF.

This clone was seen once. The chain recombines TRBV29-1 with TRBJ1-1, with no clear D. The CDR3 is 13 residues long. The germline gives CDR1 SQVTM, CDR2 ANQGSEA. Trimming left V 7 bases short and J 8 bases short, with 20 bases between. Written as DNA, the CDR3 is TGCAGCGCCCGTCGAGGGAATATTATGGAAGCTTTCTTT. Its protein product is CSARRGNIMEAFF.

This clone has a handful of counts. The chain recombines TRBV5-1 with TRBJ1-1, with D perhaps TRBD1 (5 bases). Trimming removed 3 bases at V and 1 base at J, with 10 bases between. Germline values: CDR1 SGHRS, CDR2 YFSETQ. The CDR3 runs 14 residues. The DNA of the CDR3 is TGCGCCAGCAGCTCCAACACAGGGAACACTGAAGCTTTCTTT. Translated: CASSSNTGNTEAFF.